Reported below is one T cell receptor beta chain. Antigen specificity is unknown. With 60 Vbeta and 13 Jbeta primers, the PCR was carried out. Libraries were prepared by immunoSEQ multiplex PCR; TCRdb keeps only in-frame clonotypes and omits some of them. The repertoire includes some 190,000 clones, roughly 74% of them detected once, and approximately 2.6% sits in the top ten. This record belongs to a study of cytomegalovirus exposure and HLA in healthy donors. Whole-study context: Among several hundred genotyped donors, around 77% fell in the Caucasian-associated ancestry cluster.

The CDR3 is 15 amino acids. V was pared by 0 bases and J by 8 bases, with 5 bases of the junction left unmatched. Germline V gene lookup returns CDR1 MNHEY and CDR2 SVGAGI. Whole-study findings and limits: V segments that were indistinguishable, TRBV6-2 and TRBV6-3 among them, were omitted from analysis. Cytomegalovirus association was assigned to more than 150 TCR beta chains. When analyzed later, a missense DCLRE1C variant was found to be linked to TCR beta V- and J-gene trimming.

The chain carries TRBV6-5 and TRBJ2-1; TRBD1 matches at 9 bases. The clonotype originates from a female donor in good health and CMV-seronegative. Specimen: PBMCs. The CDR3 is CASSYSDRGSHEQFF. The CDR3, as DNA: TGTGCCAGCAGTTACTCGGACAGGGGAAGCCATGAGCAGTTCTTC.